These 11 T cell receptor beta chains share one sample of origin, sequenced in a study of cytomegalovirus exposure and HLA in healthy donors. PCR amplification relied on 60 Vbeta primers (plus 13 Jbeta primers). Libraries were prepared by immunoSEQ multiplex PCR; TCRdb keeps only in-frame clonotypes and omits some of them. The repertoire consists of approximately 110,000 clones, with around 81% occurring once and the leading ten covering roughly 2.2%. Material for sequencing was PBMCs. Every receptor here comes from a woman in her 30s in good health and CMV-seronegative.

The CDR3 sequence is CASSWDSGSSYNEQFF. The CDR3 DNA reads TGTGCCAGCAGCTGGGATAGCGGGAGCTCCTACAATGAGCAGTTCTTC. V gene TRBV5-4 combines with J gene TRBJ2-1; 9 bases map to TRBD2. Germline V gene lookup returns CDR1 SGHNT and CDR2 YYREEE (reference sequence). With 3 bases clipped from V and 0 bases from J, the junction kept 4 bases outside the gene matches. The CDR3 contains 16 residues.

Remarks on this clone: No conserved phenylalanine or tryptophan is present at the end of the CDR3, so a read error is the likely explanation. This chain links TRBV30 with TRBJ1-2; D may be TRBD1 (6 bases). The CDR3 has 13 residues. CDR1 is GTSNPN and CDR2 is SVGIG in the germline V gene (reference sequence). V dropped 0 bases and J dropped 6 bases, with 11 bases sitting between them. The DNA of the CDR3 is TGTGCCTGGAGTGTACGACAGGACAATGGCTACACCCTC. As protein: CAWSVRQDNGYTL.

This chain links TRBV23-1 with TRBJ2-6, with D perhaps matching TRBD1 (6 bases). TRBV23-1 counts as an open reading frame of uncertain function. V gave up 3 bases and J gave up 1 base, with 19 bases separating them. The CDR3 is 19 amino acids. The CDR3, as DNA: TGCGCCAGCAGTCACGCCGGGCAGGGGACATTTTCTGGGGCCAACGTCCTGACTTTC. This encodes CASSHAGQGTFSGANVLTF.

The gene calls are TRBV5-8 and TRBJ1-5; D call uncertain. Germline V gene lookup returns CDR1 SGHTS and CDR2 YDEGEE. The CDR3 totals 15 residues. Trimming cost V 4 bases and J 2 bases, with 13 bases left between them. The CDR3 nucleotides are TGTGCCAGCAGCCTGGGGTATAGTGGCAATCAGCCCCAGCATTTT. Translation gives CASSLGYSGNQPQHF.

The chain carries TRBV9 and TRBJ2-3; D may be TRBD1 (7 bases). Trimming stripped 0 bases from V and 11 bases from J, with 31 bases between. The CDR3 extends over 19 amino acids. CDR1 and CDR2 from the germline V gene are SGDLS and YYNGEE. The CDR3 nucleotides are TGTGCCAGCAGCGTAGTATCCCTTACCCCCAGGCAGGGGGGTCTCAAGCAGTATTTT. This codes for CASSVVSLTPRQGGLKQYF.

The rearrangement joins TRBV5-1 to TRBJ2-1; tentatively, D is TRBD2 (6 bases). The V gene's germline CDR1 is SGHRS and CDR2 YFSETQ. The CDR3 is 16 residues long. Trimming removed 0 bases at V and 1 base at J, with 11 bases between. The CDR3 sequence is CASSLASRDSYNEQFF. The CDR3 bases are TGCGCCAGCAGCTTGGCCTCGCGGGATTCCTACAATGAGCAGTTCTTC.

The rearrangement links TRBV4-2 to TRBJ1-4; tentatively, D is TRBD1 (5 bases). The germline gives CDR1 LGHNA, CDR2 YNFKEQ. V was shortened by 5 bases and J by 4 bases, with 11 bases between the two germline ends. The CDR3 contains 14 residues. CDR3 loop: CASSARGDNEKLFF. The DNA of the CDR3 is TGTGCCAGCAGCGCCCGGGGGGATAATGAAAAACTGTTTTTT.

This clone was seen only a few times. This chain links TRBV2 with TRBJ1-3, with 10 bases aligning to TRBD1. CDR3 size: 17 residues. The J segment lost 2 bases and the V segment lost 5 bases, leaving 9 bases of the junction unmatched. CDR1 SNHLY and CDR2 FYNNEI come from the germline V gene. The CDR3 loop is CASSKERTGGTGNTIYF. The CDR3 nucleotides read TGTGCCAGCAGTAAGGAACGGACAGGGGGTACTGGAAACACCATATATTTT.

V and J are TRBV5-1 and TRBJ2-3, with 7 bases identical to TRBD2. CDR3 length: 15 amino acids. With V trimmed by 0 bases and J by 8 bases, 9 bases remained unmatched. CDR1 SGHRS and CDR2 YFSETQ come from the germline V gene. CDR3 sequence reads: CASSLETSPLGTQYF. The CDR3 DNA reads as TGCGCCAGCAGCTTGGAGACTAGCCCCCTGGGTACGCAGTATTTT. Filled out from reference TRBV5-1 and TRBJ2-3, the complete variable domain reads KAGVTQTPRYLIKTRGQQVTLSCSPISGHRSVSWYQQTPGQGLQFLFEYFSETQRNKGNFPGRFSGRQFSNSRSEMNVSTLELGDSALYLCASSLETSPLGTQYFGPGTRLTVL.

The gene calls are TRBV25-1 and TRBJ2-3; 7 bases align to TRBD2. CDR3 length: 14 residues. Germline loops: CDR1 MGHDK, CDR2 SYGVNS. V lost 6 bases and J lost 2; bases outside the gene matches: 5. CDR3 sequence: CASRGGTTTDTQYF. The CDR3 DNA reads TGTGCCAGCAGGGGGGGGACTACCACAGATACGCAGTATTTT.

CDR3 DNA: TGTGCCAGCAGTGAGGGGACACCTCCCGGGGAGCTGTTTTTT. Translating it yields CASSEGTPPGELFF. The chain employs TRBV2 and TRBJ2-2; D might be TRBD1 (6 bases). V lost 3 bases to trimming and J lost 6 bases, with 11 bases between them. CDR1 SNHLY and CDR2 FYNNEI come from the germline V gene. The CDR3 has 14 residues.